The clone carrying this TCR beta chain has just one count. Genomic DNA, serving as template, underwent TCR beta VDJ and CDR3 profiling. TCRdb passed the reads through MiXCR, listing each CDR3 protein once. The sample holds 150,000 to 200,000 distinct CDR3 sequences; under 75% are singletons and the top ten take about 48%. The sample belongs to a study of CD8+CD57+ T cells in acquired aplastic anemia. For the study at large: Healthy donor sequencing depth: 9.5 million to 10.8 million CD4+, roughly 11 million CD8+ reads.

This CDR3 region has 14 residues. The germline gives CDR1 WNHNN, CDR2 SYGVQD (reference sequence). Trimming pared 0 bases from V and 5 bases from J, leaving 11 bases between. This sequence was found in a human donor in good health. The chain recombines TRBV10-1 with TRBJ2-7; the D gene is possibly TRBD2 (7 bases). The sequenced sample consisted of sorted CD4+, CD8+, or CD8+CD57+ T cells (not recorded which) from PBMCs. CDR3 coding DNA: TGCGCCAGCAGTGAGTCGGGGGGGCCGAACGAGCAGTACTTC. It encodes CASSESGGPNEQYF.